This T cell receptor beta chain is from a study of T cell changes during pregnancy in multiple sclerosis. Profiling relied on immunoSEQ multiplex PCR, and the TCRdb table lists in-frame clones only, not all of them. The profile shows roughly 50,000 clones, 80% to 90% of them singletons. Trimming left V 2 bases short and J 4 bases short, with 6 bases between. This CDR3 has 12 amino acids. Germline V gene lookup returns CDR1 MNHEY and CDR2 SVGAGI. The source of this sequence is a female donor with multiple sclerosis, enrolled in a pregnancy study. The rearrangement links TRBV6-5 to TRBJ2-7, with TRBD1 as a possible D gene (5 bases). The sample in question was CD8+ T cells from peripheral blood mononuclear cells, obtained in the second trimester of pregnancy. CDR3 protein: CASSYQGYEQYF. The CDR3 nucleotides read TGTGCCAGCAGTTACCAGGGTTACGAGCAGTACTTC.